This T cell receptor (beta chain) was found in a study of early T cells in non-severe SARS-CoV-2 infection (dated by TCRdb to 2020 to 2022). Background for the entire study: TCR sequencing used bulk RNA from unsorted whole blood, so alpha and beta chains could not be paired. What the study reported, not specific to this receptor: VDJdb matching was skewed toward anti-spike CD8 responses and likely underestimated virus-specific expansions, missing private and CD4 specificities.

CDR1 and CDR2 (MNHEY, SVGAGI) derive from the germline V gene. Unmatched junction bases come to 5, with V trimmed by 4 bases and J by 5 bases. The CDR3, from cysteine to phenylalanine, totals 15 residues. The entry retains the CDR3 DNA only, 45 bases that are in frame from base 1. A case-control design nested within a healthcare worker cohort in London, UK, was used, with weekly nasopharyngeal swab PCR tests and blood sampling performed. Healthcare workers were recruited between 23 and 31 March 2020, during the week of the UK lockdown, and were followed weekly for up to roughly 15 weeks. This clonotype was counted a few times. Its antigen target is currently unknown. Nothing much larger sits one base from this clone, and base qualities are not available. Libraries were constructed by 5' RACE. The run used a NextSeq 500. To correct for sequencing error and PCR bias, the TCR library protocol tagged individual cDNA molecules with unique molecular identifiers. Both TCR alpha and beta chains were sequenced, and tight co-correlation was observed between alpha and beta sequence abundances in each sample. In the paper's pipeline: Decombinator V4 was used to perform V gene, J gene and CDR3 annotation of TCR sequences. TCRs were defined as expanded if a significant change between any two time points was detected under a Poisson model with p below 0.0001. TCR abundances were normalised to the total number of TCRs sequenced in each sample and reported as counts per million. MAIT TCRs were defined by TRAV1-2 paired with TRAJ12, TRAJ20 or TRAJ33, and iNKT TCRs by TRAV10 paired with TRAJ18. VDJdb, accessed on 1 November 2021, was searched for TCRs annotated for CMV, EBV and SARS-CoV-2, and TCRs annotated for more than one antigen were excluded. TCRdb passed the public sequencing reads through fastp at Q25 and MiXCR, retaining productive beta sequences. Each record represents a unique CDR3 protein, reported with the most common genes and DNA among its rows. TCRdb assigned the V and J calls; the authors' analysis was not used. The sample table holds tens of thousands of distinct CDR3 sequences, of which about an eighth were seen once. Together, the top ten hold under 7% of the sample.

In this chain, TRBV6-5 is recombined with TRBJ2-2; TRBD1 aligns with 9 central bases. The sequenced sample was whole blood, obtained at baseline. This clonotype was obtained from an adult who was a healthcare worker with PCR-confirmed SARS-CoV-2 infection or an uninfected control (not recorded which). The CDR3 amino acid sequence is: CASSLGQGGTGELFF. The DNA sequence is given as TGTGCCAGCAGTTTGGGACAGGGTGGAACCGGGGAGCTGTTTTTT.